One sample yielded the 7 T cell receptor beta chains listed below, sequenced in a study of blood T cells in healthy people across ages. With a J-beta primer mix and a sample-barcoded 5' primer, a second PCR ran about 7 to 12 cycles. Using its own MiXCR run on the 5' RACE reads, TCRdb lists one record per CDR3 protein. The sample consists of 650,000 to 700,000 distinct CDR3 sequences, 32% of them appearing once. The sequenced sample was blood. The receptor set was obtained from an elderly woman in good health.

Concerning this clonotype itself: A junction end diverges from the germline sequence, so it may reflect a read error. This chain connects TRBV6-6 to TRBJ1-1; D possibly corresponds to TRBD1 (6 bases). Per the germline V gene, CDR1 is MNHNY and CDR2 is SVGAGI (reference sequence). The CDR3 contains 16 residues. The CDR3 region has the DNA TGTACCAGCAGTTACACCCGGGGGGCCGGGTATACTGAAGCTTTCTTT. Protein sequence: CTSSYTRGAGYTEAFF.

With regard to this clonotype: Given a much more abundant clone one base away, this may be a read error. The chain joins TRBV10-3 to TRBJ2-3; 8 nucleotides line up with TRBD1. In germline, CDR1 is ENHRY, CDR2 SYGVKD. V was pared by 10 bases and J by 1 base, with 10 bases of the junction left unmatched. The CDR3 totals 15 residues. DNA of the CDR3: TGTGCCACCAGCGCGGACAGGGCCGGCACAGATACGCAGTATTTT. This gives the protein CATSADRAGTDTQYF.

Ten or more counts support this clonotype. The chain recombines TRBV7-9 with TRBJ2-7; D tentatively reads TRBD1 or TRBD2 (5 bases each). Trimming cost V 5 bases and J 8 bases, with 13 bases left between them. Germline CDR1 is SEHNR and CDR2 is FQNEAQ (reference sequence). The CDR3 has 12 residues. CDR3: CASSPPTGQQYF. For the CDR3, the DNA is TGTGCCAGCAGCCCACCGACGGGGCAGCAGTACTTC.

The chain combines TRBV5-1 with TRBJ1-4, with a tentative D call TRBD1 (6 bases). V dropped 7 bases and J dropped 2 bases, with 12 bases sitting between them. This CDR3 has 14 residues. The germline V gene encodes CDR1 SGHRS and CDR2 YFSETQ. In nucleotides, the CDR3 is TGCGCCAGCGGCGGGCAGGGGACTAATGAAAAACTGTTTTTT. The encoded protein is CASGGQGTNEKLFF. Looking up the rest from reference TRBV5-1 and TRBJ1-4 gives the full variable domain: KAGVTQTPRYLIKTRGQQVTLSCSPISGHRSVSWYQQTPGQGLQFLFEYFSETQRNKGNFPGRFSGRQFSNSRSEMNVSTLELGDSALYLCASGGQGTNEKLFFGSGTQLSVL.

The chain joins TRBV9 to TRBJ1-2; D remains unclear. Germline CDR1 and CDR2: SGDLS and YYNGEE. This CDR3 is 14 amino acids long. V was shortened by 1 base and J by 6 bases, with 13 bases between the two germline ends. Here the CDR3 reads CASSVSGRWNGYTF. CDR3 sequence (DNA): TGTGCCAGCAGCGTATCGGGCCGTTGGAATGGCTACACCTTC.

This clonotype has at least ten counts. The CDR3 spells CASRRGGADTQYF. CDR3 DNA sequence: TGTGCCAGCAGGCGGGGGGGGGCAGATACGCAGTATTTT. This sequence joins TRBV12-3 or TRBV12-4 and TRBJ2-3, with 9 nucleotides matching TRBD2. J lost 4 bases, V lost 6 bases, and 2 bases had no gene match. The CDR3 covers 13 residues.

The rearrangement joins TRBV5-6 to TRBJ2-7; maybe TRBD1 (5 bases). Looked up from germline, CDR1 is SGHDT and CDR2 is YYEEEE. CDR3 size: 13 residues. Trimming pared 0 bases from V and 6 bases from J, leaving 10 bases between. The CDR3 here is CASSLGRVSEQYF. The CDR3 DNA sequence: TGTGCCAGCAGCTTGGGCAGGGTTAGCGAGCAGTACTTC.